This T cell receptor (beta chain) emerged from a study of shared clonotypes between healthy human individuals. Profiling relied on immunoSEQ multiplex PCR, and the TCRdb table lists in-frame clones only, not all of them. Found here are fewer than 550,000 clones, 60% to 80% of them singletons; the top ten hold around 12%. There were no recent acute infections or vaccinations among the donors, who were healthy HIV-negative adults. The CDR3 runs to 15 residues. Trimming took off 4 bases at V and 0 bases at J, with 12 bases between the two ends. Germline CDR1 SGHTA, CDR2 FQGNSA. This clonotype was obtained from a woman aged 40 to 49 in good health. Some clones in this sample may be carry-over from other donors' samples. V usage is TRBV7-2 and J usage is TRBJ1-1; D is unclear. Sequenced sample: PBMCs. CDR3: CASSSRERMNTEAFF. CDR3 bases: TGTGCCAGCAGCTCACGGGAAAGAATGAACACTGAAGCTTTCTTT. Full variable domain (remainder filled in from reference TRBV7-2 and TRBJ1-1): GAGVSQSPSNKVTEKGKDVELRCDPISGHTALYWYRQSLGQGLEFLIYFQGNSAPDKSGLPSDRFSAERTGGSVSTLTIQRTQQEDSAVYLCASSSRERMNTEAFFGQGTRLTVV.